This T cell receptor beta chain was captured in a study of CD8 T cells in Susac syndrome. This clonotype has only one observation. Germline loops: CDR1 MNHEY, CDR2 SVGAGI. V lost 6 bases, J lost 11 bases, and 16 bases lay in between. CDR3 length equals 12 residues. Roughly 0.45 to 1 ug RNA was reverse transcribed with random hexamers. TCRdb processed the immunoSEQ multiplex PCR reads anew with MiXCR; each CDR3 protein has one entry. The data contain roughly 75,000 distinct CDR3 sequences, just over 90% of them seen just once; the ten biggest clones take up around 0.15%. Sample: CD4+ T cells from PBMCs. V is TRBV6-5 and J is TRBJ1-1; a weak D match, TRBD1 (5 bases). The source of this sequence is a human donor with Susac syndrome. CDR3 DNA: TGTGCCAGCAGCAAGGGGCGGAGGGGTGCTTTCTTT. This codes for CASSKGRRGAFF.